This is a list of T cell receptor beta chains from one sample in a study of blood T cells in healthy people across ages. TCRdb reprocessed the 5' RACE reads with MiXCR, giving one entry per CDR3 protein. The sample lists roughly 720,000 distinct CDR3 sequences, 50% to 65% occurring once. Sequencing used blood. Source of these receptors: a man older than 75 in good health. Both conserved end residues are part of each CDR3. The order of the fields is clone size, D gene, J gene, V gene, CDR3 DNA, CDR3 protein. A D gene is named only where the DNA matches it firmly. Clone size appears in some rows only: once, few, many, or a class for an expanded clone.

>.|.|TRBJ2-1|TRBV20-1
TGCAGTGCCCATAGGATTAGAGGGACGGCGGGCAATGAGCAGTTCTTC
CSAHRIRGTAGNEQFF
>.|.|TRBJ2-5|TRBV3-1
TGTGCCAGCAGCCAAGATTCGAACAGGGTGGAGACCCAGTACTTC
CASSQDSNRVETQYF
>.|.|TRBJ2-7|TRBV7-2
TGTGCCAGCAGCTTACTGACAGTATCCTACAATGAGCAGTACTTC
CASSLLTVSYNEQYF
>.|.|TRBJ1-2|TRBV6-1
TGTGCCAGCAGTGAAGCGCTTCACCGGCTGATTCCCAACTATGGCTACACCTTC
CASSEALHRLIPNYGYTF
>few|TRBD1|TRBJ1-2|TRBV6-1
TGTGCCAGCAGGCCGGGACAGGTCTCTTACGGCTACACCTTC
CASRPGQVSYGYTF
>few|TRBD2|TRBJ2-5|TRBV15
TGTGCCACCAGCAGAGATCGCGGGAGAGAGACCCAGTACTTC
CATSRDRGRETQYF
>.|TRBD1|TRBJ1-1|TRBV29-1
TGCAGCGTCCGATCCAGGGGGCGAGGGAGCCTGAACACTGAAGCTTTCTTT
CSVRSRGRGSLNTEAFF
>once|.|TRBJ2-4|TRBV19
TGTGCCAGTGCCCGGCGGCTAGCCAAAAACATTCAGTACTTC
CASARRLAKNIQYF
>.|TRBD1|TRBJ2-5|TRBV27
TGTGCCAGCAGCAGGACAGGTCATGGGGAGACCCAGTACTTC
CASSRTGHGETQYF
>.|.|TRBJ1-2|TRBV27
TGTGCCAGCAGTAGTCGGCCCAACTATGGCTACACCTTC
CASSSRPNYGYTF
>.|TRBD2|TRBJ2-7|TRBV9
TGTGCCAGCAGCGTCACAACCGGGGGACTAGCCATAGAGCAGTACTTC
CASSVTTGGLAIEQYF
>once|TRBD2|TRBJ2-1|TRBV2
TGTGCCAGCATGCGGAGTAGCGGGAAGGGCGAGTTCTTC
CASMRSSGKGEFF
>few|TRBD1|TRBJ2-3|TRBV6-6
TGTGCCAGCCGCTCGTGGGACAGATACGCGTATTTT
CASRSWDRYAYF
>few|.|TRBJ2-7|TRBV27
TGTGCCAGCAGTTTATCGTTAGCGGCCCCGGGATACGAGCAGTACTTC
CASSLSLAAPGYEQYF
>few|.|TRBJ2-7|TRBV20-1
TGCAGTGCTAGCGCCTGGGACGGCTACGAGCAGTACTTC
CSASAWDGYEQYF
>.|.|TRBJ2-3|TRBV9
TGTGCCAGCAGCCCACCGCCCTCACCTTCTGGCACAGATACGCAGTATTTT
CASSPPPSPSGTDTQYF
>.|TRBD1|TRBJ1-4|TRBV2
TGTGCCAGCAGCGACAGGGGGCGATCGGAAAAACTGTTTTTT
CASSDRGRSEKLFF
>.|TRBD1|TRBJ2-7|TRBV28
TGTGCCAGCAACCGGGACAGGGACTACGAGCAGTACTTC
CASNRDRDYEQYF
>few|.|TRBJ2-1|TRBV29-1
TGCAGCTCCAGTCGGGGCTCGGGTGAGCAGTTCTTC
CSSSRGSGEQFF
>.|.|TRBJ2-5|TRBV27
TGTGCCAGCAGTCACCGCGACACTAGTACTGAGCAGTACTTC
CASSHRDTSTEQYF
>.|.|TRBJ2-5|TRBV10-3
TGTGCCATCAGGGACCAGGTCCGGTGGACCCAGTACTTC
CAIRDQVRWTQYF
>.|.|TRBJ2-7|TRBV2
TGTGCCAGCCGGAGGGAATCGGGCGAGCAGTACTTC
CASRRESGEQYF
>many|TRBD1|TRBJ2-5|TRBV10-3
TGTGCCATCAGGACGGGACAGCACAATGAGCAGTACTTC
CAIRTGQHNEQYF
>.|.|TRBJ1-2|TRBV10-3
TGTGCCATCAGTGAGTCCACGGAGATCGCTAACTATGGCTACACCTTC
CAISESTEIANYGYTF
>.|.|TRBJ1-1|TRBV5-1
TGCGCCAGCACCTTTTCCGGTAACGCTGAAGCTTTCTTT
CASTFSGNAEAFF
>.|.|TRBJ2-5|TRBV28
TGTGCCAGCAGTACTAGTCATGAGACCCAGTACTTC
CASSTSHETQYF
>once|TRBD2|TRBJ2-1|TRBV28
TGTGCCAGCAGTTTATCTAGCGGGAGGGCCTACAATGAGCAGTTCTTC
CASSLSSGRAYNEQFF
>.|.|TRBJ2-5|TRBV20-1
TGCAGTGCTAGGCCCGGGCACTCGGTCAATGAGCAGTACTTC
CSARPGHSVNEQYF
>.|TRBD1|TRBJ1-1|TRBV6-6
TGTGCCAGCAGTAACAGGGGGTTGAACGCTGAAGCTTTCTTT
CASSNRGLNAEAFF
>few|.|TRBJ2-3|TRBV10-3
TGTGCCATCAGTGACTATGAGGGAAGATACGCGTATTTT
CAISDYEGRYAYF
>.|.|TRBJ2-5|TRBV5-1
TGCGCCAGCAGCCCCAGCGTTTACCAAGAGACCCAGTACTTC
CASSPSVYQETQYF
>.|TRBD2|TRBJ2-3|TRBV6-5
TGTGCCAGCAGTTACGGCGTGGATAGCGGGAGATGGACAGATACGCAGTATTTT
CASSYGVDSGRWTDTQYF
>.|.|TRBJ1-2|TRBV9
TGTGCCAGCAGCCGTCGACAGAGCAACTATGGCTACACCTTC
CASSRRQSNYGYTF
>few|.|TRBJ2-6|TRBV7-2
TGTGCCAGCAGCTTTTGGGGATCTGGGGCCAACGTCCTGACTTTC
CASSFWGSGANVLTF
>.|TRBD1|TRBJ2-3|TRBV14
TGTGCCAGCAGCGAATTTTCGCAGGGGGTGTCCCCGAACGCGTATTTT
CASSEFSQGVSPNAYF
>.|TRBD1|TRBJ1-1|TRBV6-1
TGTGCCAGCAGTGACGCCCGGACAGGGAACACTGAAGCTTTCTTT
CASSDARTGNTEAFF
>few|TRBD1|TRBJ1-2|TRBV6-5
TGTGCCACAAGTCCCGGGACAGGCTATGGCTACACCTTC
CATSPGTGYGYTF
>.|.|TRBJ2-1|TRBV6-5
TGTGCCAGCAGTCGCCCGGCTCCCAATGAGCAGTTCTTC
CASSRPAPNEQFF
>.|TRBD1|TRBJ1-6|TRBV18
TGTGCCAGCTCACCAGTACCGGGACAGGGAGGTTCACCCCTCCACTTT
CASSPVPGQGGSPLHF
>.|TRBD1|TRBJ2-1|TRBV20-1
TGCAGTGCCCACATCCCCGGACAGGGCGTAGGGGGTGAGCAGTTCTTC
CSAHIPGQGVGGEQFF
>.|.|TRBJ1-2|TRBV21-1
TGTGCCAGCAGCAAGTTCCGCGGCAGGGTCTTTGGCTACACCTTC
CASSKFRGRVFGYTF
>few|.|TRBJ2-7|TRBV5-1
TGCGCCAGCAGCTCTACGGGAGTAGCTTTGTACGAGCAGTACTTC
CASSSTGVALYEQYF
>.|TRBD2|TRBJ2-3|TRBV10-1
TGCGCCAGCAGTGACGAGGGGACTAGTGACAGATACGCGTATTTT
CASSDEGTSDRYAYF
>.|TRBD2|TRBJ2-7|TRBV3-1
TGTGCCAGCCGTAGCGGGAGTCGCGAGCAGTACTTC
CASRSGSREQYF
>.|.|TRBJ2-5|TRBV11-2
TGTGCCAGCAGCTTAGATCTCGGGGGAGGAGAGACCCAGTACTTC
CASSLDLGGGETQYF
>.|.|TRBJ2-7|TRBV5-4
TGTGCCAGCAGTTCCGAAGGCGGCCGGGGCGAGCAGTACTTC
CASSSEGGRGEQYF
>.|TRBD2|TRBJ2-3|TRBV7-8
TGTGCCAGCAGCCCAAGCGGGAACACAGATACGCAGTATTTT
CASSPSGNTDTQYF
>few|.|TRBJ2-1|TRBV12-3/TRBV12-4
TGTGCCAGCAGTTTACGGGGAGAAGGGGTAGCGGGCCATCGAAGGGGGGATGAGCAGTTCTTC
CASSLRGEGVAGHRRGDEQFF
>.|.|TRBJ2-1|TRBV20-1
TGCAGTGCTAGAGATCGGGGCCGGGCCAGCTCCTACAATGAGCAGTTCTTC
CSARDRGRASSYNEQFF
>few|TRBD1|TRBJ2-7|TRBV24-1
TGTGCCACCGCCGGGACAGGGGGTATGTACGAGCAGTACTTC
CATAGTGGMYEQYF
>.|.|TRBJ2-7|TRBV20-1
TGCAGTGCTTCCCCCAACCCGGGCAAAATTTACGAGCAGTACTTC
CSASPNPGKIYEQYF
>.|.|TRBJ2-3|TRBV6-5
TGTGCCGGCACCGCGATAGGGACAGATACGCAGTATTTT
CAGTAIGTDTQYF
>.|.|TRBJ2-1|TRBV9
TGTGCCAGCAGCGTGGGCAGGGAGGCCTACAATGAGCAGTTCTTC
CASSVGREAYNEQFF
>.|TRBD2|TRBJ2-3|TRBV20-1
TGCAGTGCTAGGGGGACCAGCGGGATAGATACGCAGTATTTT
CSARGTSGIDTQYF